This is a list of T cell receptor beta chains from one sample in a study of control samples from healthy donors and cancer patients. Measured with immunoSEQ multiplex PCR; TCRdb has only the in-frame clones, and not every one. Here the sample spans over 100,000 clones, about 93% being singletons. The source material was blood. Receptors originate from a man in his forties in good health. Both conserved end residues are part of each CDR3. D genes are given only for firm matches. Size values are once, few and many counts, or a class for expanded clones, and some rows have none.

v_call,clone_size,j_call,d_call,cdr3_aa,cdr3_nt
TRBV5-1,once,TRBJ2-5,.,CASSLTVETQYF,TGCGCCAGCAGCTTGACAGTGGAGACCCAGTACTTC
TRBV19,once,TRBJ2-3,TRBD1,CASSIFGQGAADTQYF,TGTGCCAGTAGTATATTTGGACAGGGGGCCGCAGATACGCAGTATTTT
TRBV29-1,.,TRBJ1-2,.,CSVAQARARDYGYTF,TGCAGCGTCGCGCAGGCTCGCGCACGTGACTATGGCTACACCTTC
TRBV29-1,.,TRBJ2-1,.,CSVSGQGRHYNEQFF,TGCAGCGTTTCGGGGCAGGGACGGCATTACAATGAGCAGTTCTTC
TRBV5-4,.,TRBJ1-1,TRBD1,CASSLRDRGAEAFF,TGTGCCAGCAGCTTGCGGGACAGGGGAGCTGAAGCTTTCTTT
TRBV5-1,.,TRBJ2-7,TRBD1,CASSYPGQGRGPEQYF,TGCGCCAGCAGCTACCCCGGACAGGGAAGGGGGCCCGAGCAGTACTTC
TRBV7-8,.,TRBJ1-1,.,CASSLSPEGSTEAFF,TGTGCCAGCAGCTTAAGTCCGGAGGGATCAACTGAAGCTTTCTTT
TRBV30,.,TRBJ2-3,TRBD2,CAWSSGGADTQYF,TGTGCCTGGAGTAGCGGGGGGGCAGATACGCAGTATTTT
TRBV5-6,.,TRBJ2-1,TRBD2,CASSLASGGLAYNEQFF,TGTGCCAGCAGCTTGGCCAGCGGGGGCCTAGCCTACAATGAGCAGTTCTTC
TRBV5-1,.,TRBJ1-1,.,CASSLTAINTEAFF,TGCGCCAGCAGCCTGACAGCTATAAACACTGAAGCTTTCTTT
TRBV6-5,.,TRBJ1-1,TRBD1,CASSRDRAGTEAFF,TGTGCCAGCAGCCGAGACAGGGCAGGGACTGAAGCTTTCTTT
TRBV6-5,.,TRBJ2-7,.,CASSYSFRGPYEQYF,TGTGCCAGCAGCTACTCATTCCGGGGCCCCTACGAGCAGTACTTC
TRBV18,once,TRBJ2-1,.,CASSLTLSYEQFF,TGTGCCAGCTCACTCACCCTTAGCTATGAGCAGTTCTTC
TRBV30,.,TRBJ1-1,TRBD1,CAWSATGYTEAFF,TGTGCCTGGAGTGCGACAGGGTACACTGAAGCTTTCTTT
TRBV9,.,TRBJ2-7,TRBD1,CASSLGQGTYEQYF,TGTGCCAGCAGCCTGGGACAGGGAACCTACGAGCAGTACTTC
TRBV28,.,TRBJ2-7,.,CASSPSGTYEQYF,TGTGCCAGCAGTCCCTCCGGGACCTACGAGCAGTACTTC
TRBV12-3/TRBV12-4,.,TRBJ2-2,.,CASSYTTGELFF,TGTGCCAGCAGTTACACAACCGGGGAGCTGTTTTTT
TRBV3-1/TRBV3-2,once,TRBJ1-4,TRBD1,CASSQEELGGTGLEKLFF,TGTGCCAGCAGCCAAGAGGAGCTAGGCGGGACAGGCCTGGAAAAACTGTTTTTT
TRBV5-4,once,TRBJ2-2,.,CASSLGLVNTGELFF,TGTGCCAGCAGCTTGGGACTAGTGAACACCGGGGAGCTGTTTTTT
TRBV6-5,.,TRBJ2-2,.,CASNPGRDVGELFF,TGTGCCAGCAATCCTGGGCGGGACGTCGGGGAGCTGTTTTTT
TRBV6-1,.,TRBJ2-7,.,CASSEAKGTRTYEQYF,TGTGCCAGCAGTGAAGCTAAGGGGACACGGACCTACGAGCAGTACTTC
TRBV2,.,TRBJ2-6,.,CASSEYDIYSGANVLTF,TGTGCCAGCAGTGAATACGACATATACTCTGGGGCCAACGTCCTGACTTTC
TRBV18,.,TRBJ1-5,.,CASSESPGSKNQPQHF,TGTGCCAGCTCCGAATCACCGGGCAGTAAGAATCAGCCCCAGCATTTT
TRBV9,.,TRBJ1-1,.,CASSAQGITEAFF,TGTGCCAGCAGCGCCCAGGGAATCACTGAAGCTTTCTTT
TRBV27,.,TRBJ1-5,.,CASRGVAGNQPQHF,TGTGCCAGCAGAGGGGTCGCGGGGAATCAGCCCCAGCATTTT
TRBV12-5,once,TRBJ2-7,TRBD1,CASALGTAASYEQYF,TGTGCTAGTGCCCTAGGGACAGCTGCCTCCTACGAGCAGTACTTC
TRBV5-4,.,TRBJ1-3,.,CASSGSGGTGNTIYF,TGTGCCAGCAGCGGGTCGGGGGGTACCGGAAACACCATATATTTT
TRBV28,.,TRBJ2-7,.,CASSLWASSYEQYF,TGTGCCAGCAGTTTATGGGCCAGCTCCTACGAGCAGTACTTC
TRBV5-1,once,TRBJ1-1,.,CASSLVRGRTEAFF,TGCGCCAGCAGCTTGGTTCGGGGACGGACTGAAGCTTTCTTT
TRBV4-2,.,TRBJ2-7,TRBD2,CASSQDLGLTGRGYEQYF,TGTGCCAGCAGCCAAGATCTGGGACTAACGGGGAGAGGGTACGAGCAGTACTTC
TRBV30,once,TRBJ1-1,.,CAWRRGAFTEAFF,TGTGCCTGGCGGAGGGGCGCTTTCACTGAAGCTTTCTTT
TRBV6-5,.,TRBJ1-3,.,CAGGHGLILNTIYF,TGTGCCGGGGGGCACGGGTTAATATTGAACACCATATATTTT
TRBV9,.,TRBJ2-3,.,CASSVGIDTQYF,TGTGCCAGCAGCGTAGGGATAGATACGCAGTATTTT
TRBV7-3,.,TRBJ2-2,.,CASRPDSWSLAGELFF,TGTGCCAGCAGACCGGACAGTTGGAGCCTAGCCGGGGAGCTGTTTTTT
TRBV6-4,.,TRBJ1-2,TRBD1,CASSDSPGQGYGYTF,TGTGCCAGCAGTGACTCCCCGGGACAGGGATATGGCTACACCTTC
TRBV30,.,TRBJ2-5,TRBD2,CAWSDLAGGLQETQYF,TGTGCCTGGAGTGACCTTGCGGGGGGGCTGCAAGAGACCCAGTACTTC
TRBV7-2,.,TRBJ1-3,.,CASSPRVPSGNTIYF,TGTGCCAGCAGCCCAAGGGTTCCCTCTGGAAACACCATATATTTT
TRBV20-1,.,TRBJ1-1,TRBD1,CSASDPRQGDTEAFF,TGCAGTGCTAGTGACCCGCGACAGGGGGACACTGAAGCTTTCTTT
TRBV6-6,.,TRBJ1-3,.,CASSYDSSGNTIYF,TGTGCCAGCAGTTACGACAGCTCTGGAAACACCATATATTTT
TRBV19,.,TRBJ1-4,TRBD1,CASRQGREKLFF,TGTGCCAGCAGACAGGGGCGGGAAAAACTGTTTTTT
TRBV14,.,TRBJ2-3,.,CASSQGTGTTSTDTQYF,TGTGCCAGCAGCCAGGGAACCGGGACCACAAGCACAGATACGCAGTATTTT